The source of this TCR beta chain is a study of blood T cell repertoires in COVID-19. Profiling relied on immunoSEQ multiplex PCR, and the TCRdb table lists in-frame clones only, not all of them. The sample has about 170,000 clones; around nine tenths are singletons. A remark on this clone: Sequence at one end of the junction differs from germline and may be a read error.

This TCR was recovered from a woman older than 75 with COVID-19, enrolled during active disease. Sequenced material: peripheral blood.

The CDR3, as DNA: TGTGCCAGCAGCTGGGACAGGGGCCCAAGCTTT. Protein product: CASSWDRGPSF. The chain joins TRBV28 to TRBJ1-1; 10 bases are a match to TRBD1. Germline CDR1 MDHEN, CDR2 SYDVKM. The CDR3 contains 11 residues.